This TCR beta chain was sequenced during a study of T cell clonotyping in hematopoietic cell transplantation. Study-level results: Graft donor and pretransplant recipient Inverse Simpson Index values predicted broader posttransplant TCR diversity. No sorting was done, leaving CD4 and CD8 contributions mixed. Few recipient clonotypes overlapped donors; over 95% were de novo at given depth. After transplant, recipient diversity fell while pathologically expanded clonotypes grew through day 180.

A remark on this clone: The antigen is not known.

Germline values: CDR1 SQVTM, CDR2 ANQGSEA. The CDR3 has 15 residues. Trimming took off 6 bases at V and 1 base at J, with 16 bases between the two ends. Assay used: immunoSEQ multiplex PCR; TCRdb lists only in-frame clones, some missing. The data contain thousands of clones, 37% of them seen just once; the ten biggest clones take up approximately 19%. The rearrangement uses TRBV29-1 and TRBJ1-5, with D possibly TRBD1 on 5 matching bases. The sample was peripheral blood mononuclear cells, taken 30 days after allogeneic stem cell transplant. The receptor was derived from a female patient between 60 and 69 years old who had an allogeneic stem cell transplant, so the T cells may come from the graft donor. Some clones in this sample may be carry-over from other donors' samples. The CDR3 protein is CSVQGGIRSNQPQHF. The CDR3 nucleotides are TGCAGCGTCCAGGGCGGGATCAGGAGCAATCAGCCCCAGCATTTT.